This T cell receptor beta chain came from a study of glioma-infiltrating T cells (dated by TCRdb to the mid-2010s). Regarding the study in general: The study sequenced TCR alpha- and beta-chain repertoires from glioma tissue, from non-neoplastic brain tissue and from matched peripheral blood mononuclear cells. To measure how far tissue and blood T-cell populations diverged, each tissue-infiltrating repertoire was compared against the peripheral blood repertoire of the same patient. The paired cohort was made up of three low-grade glioma patients, fewer than 10 primary glioblastoma patients and three non-glioma patients who contributed non-neoplastic brain tissue. Broader findings and caveats from the paper: VJ-independent divergence between tissue and blood was below expectation in non-neoplastic patients but above expectation in all gliomas, especially low-grade gliomas. Very few CDR3 sequences were found to be shared between tissue and blood, and this scarcity was attributed to high CDR3 diversity and limited sampling. Group comparisons were based on small numbers of patients: three non-neoplastic, three low-grade glioma and seven to nine glioblastoma patients.

The iRepertoire nested amplicon-rescue multiplex PCR (arm-PCR) platform was used to amplify TCR alpha and beta CDR3 regions from RNA. For one-step reverse transcription and amplification, roughly 85-400 ng of tissue mRNA or PBMC total RNA was used as input. Following bead purification, Illumina adapters were added through a secondary multiplex PCR, and the libraries were then gel-purified between 200 and 400 bp. Internal 6-nucleotide barcodes were carried by the libraries and were used for demultiplexing. Sequencing of libraries was performed on an Illumina MiSeq with 2x220 or 2x250 nucleotide paired-end reads. Per the original workflow: Paired reads were merged with FLASH 1.2.11 and aligned to the GRCh37 human genome with BWA-MEM before extracting TRA and TRB reads. For V and J assignment, an IMGT-derived reference of cassette sequences and CDR3 motifs that included pseudogenes was used. Reads were translated in three frames, and productive CDR3s were defined as those with a C...FGXG motif and no stop codons. Unique combinations of V-J cassette pair and CDR3 amino acid sequence were defined as clonotypes. Reads were filtered by Hamming distance, thresholded by each sample's sequence error rate in mapped regions. TCRdb redid the processing of the public reads, applying fastp at Q25 and MiXCR, and retained in-frame beta chains. Every distinct CDR3 protein forms one entry, paired with its most common genes and DNA. TCRdb, rather than the study authors, made the V and J calls. The sample table lists fewer than 110,000 distinct CDR3 sequences, about 30% of them with a count of one. 35% to 55% of the sample is taken by the ten largest.

To note about this clonotype: Its antigen is still unknown. The sample holds no much larger clone one base away, and base qualities are not on file.

Relative to germline, V is 0 bases shorter and J is 4 bases shorter, with 11 bases between their ends. According to the germline V gene, CDR1 reads LGHNA and CDR2 reads YNFKEQ. CDR3 length: 15 amino acids, cysteine to phenylalanine. Left in the record is the CDR3 DNA by itself, 45 bases read in frame from the first base. The TCR comes from a human donor with low-grade glioma or glioblastoma, undergoing nonglioma brain surgery, or in good health (not recorded which). The specimen sequenced was glioma tissue, nonneoplastic brain tissue, or PBMCs (not recorded which). The sequence joins TRBV4-2 to TRBJ2-3; TRBD1 is possibly the D segment (6 matching bases). The CDR3 protein: CASSQEQGISDTQYF. The nucleotide sequence reads TGTGCCAGCAGCCAAGAACAGGGTATTTCAGATACGCAGTATTTT.